These T cell receptor beta chains were read from a single sample in a study of cytomegalovirus exposure and HLA in healthy donors. Some clones are missing from TCRdb's copy, which holds only in-frame ones; the method was immunoSEQ multiplex PCR. Among approximately 180,000 clones listed, 86% were seen once. The specimen sequenced was PBMCs. Source of these receptors: a woman under 30 in good health and CMV-seronegative. Each CDR3 is given with its conserved first and last residue. A D gene is named only where the DNA matches it firmly. The size field is filled for only some rows; it gives once, few, many or a size class.

d_gene: TRBD1; abundance: .; v_gene: TRBV6-1; j_gene: TRBJ2-4; CDR3nt: TGTGCCAGCCAGACTCTTGGGGGGACAGGGTACTTC; CDR3aa: CASQTLGGTGYF
d_gene: .; abundance: once; v_gene: TRBV7-9; j_gene: TRBJ1-4; CDR3nt: TGTGCCAGCAGCTCGACAGCCCTTGAAAAACTGTTTTTT; CDR3aa: CASSSTALEKLFF
d_gene: TRBD1; abundance: .; v_gene: TRBV5-4; j_gene: TRBJ1-2; CDR3nt: TGTGCCAGCAGTCGTCTGACAGGGGGAAACTATGGCTACACCTTC; CDR3aa: CASSRLTGGNYGYTF
d_gene: TRBD1; abundance: .; v_gene: TRBV6-5; j_gene: TRBJ1-1; CDR3nt: TGTGCCAGCAGTGCCGCGGGACAGGGTGAAGCTTTCTTT; CDR3aa: CASSAAGQGEAFF
d_gene: .; abundance: once; v_gene: TRBV30; j_gene: TRBJ1-2; CDR3nt: TGTGCCTGGAGAAATCTAGGTGGCTACACCTTC; CDR3aa: CAWRNLGGYTF
d_gene: TRBD1; abundance: .; v_gene: TRBV27; j_gene: TRBJ2-7; CDR3nt: TGTGCCAGCAGTCCGCGACAGGGGGCTGTTATCTACGAGCAGTACTTC; CDR3aa: CASSPRQGAVIYEQYF
d_gene: TRBD1; abundance: .; v_gene: TRBV5-4; j_gene: TRBJ2-7; CDR3nt: TGTGCCAGCAGCTTTGACCCCGGACAGGGCTCCTACGAGCAGTACTTC; CDR3aa: CASSFDPGQGSYEQYF
d_gene: TRBD1; abundance: .; v_gene: TRBV7-9; j_gene: TRBJ1-3; CDR3nt: TGTGCCAGCAGGACCAACCCGACAGGGGTTGAAGGAAACACCATATATTTT; CDR3aa: CASRTNPTGVEGNTIYF
d_gene: .; abundance: .; v_gene: TRBV19; j_gene: TRBJ1-1; CDR3nt: TGTGCCAGTACGCAACCGGGACACTCGAACACTGAAGCTTTCTTT; CDR3aa: CASTQPGHSNTEAFF
d_gene: TRBD1; abundance: once; v_gene: TRBV7-2; j_gene: TRBJ1-2; CDR3nt: TGTGCCAGCAGCTCCCGGACAGGGGGCAACTATGGCTACACCTTC; CDR3aa: CASSSRTGGNYGYTF
d_gene: .; abundance: .; v_gene: TRBV6-1; j_gene: TRBJ1-2; CDR3nt: TGTGCCAGCAGTCCCACAGGGTATGGCTACACCTTC; CDR3aa: CASSPTGYGYTF
d_gene: .; abundance: .; v_gene: TRBV6-4; j_gene: TRBJ2-3; CDR3nt: TGTGCCAGCAGTGGCTCCCGGTCGGGGGGCGCAGGGGAAGATACGCAGTATTTT; CDR3aa: CASSGSRSGGAGEDTQYF
d_gene: TRBD2; abundance: .; v_gene: TRBV7-8; j_gene: TRBJ2-1; CDR3nt: TGTGCCAGCAGTTTACGCAGACTAGCGGGAATGAATGAGCAGTTCTTC; CDR3aa: CASSLRRLAGMNEQFF
d_gene: TRBD1; abundance: once; v_gene: TRBV18; j_gene: TRBJ2-7; CDR3nt: TGTGCCAGCTCCCGCCCCTACAGGGGTAACTACGAGCAGTACTTC; CDR3aa: CASSRPYRGNYEQYF
d_gene: .; abundance: once; v_gene: TRBV9; j_gene: TRBJ2-4; CDR3nt: TGTGCCAGCAGCGCGATCGGGGTGGCCAAAAACATTCAGTACTTC; CDR3aa: CASSAIGVAKNIQYF
d_gene: .; abundance: .; v_gene: TRBV5-1; j_gene: TRBJ1-4; CDR3nt: TGCGCCAGCAGCGGGGGGACCCTGCTTAATGAAAAACTGTTTTTT; CDR3aa: CASSGGTLLNEKLFF
d_gene: TRBD1; abundance: .; v_gene: TRBV30; j_gene: TRBJ1-6; CDR3nt: TGTGCCTTGGACAGGGGGCTTAACCGACTTTCGGGGGATTCACCCCTCCACTTT; CDR3aa: CALDRGLNRLSGDSPLHF
d_gene: .; abundance: .; v_gene: TRBV4-2; j_gene: TRBJ2-2; CDR3nt: TGTGCCAGCAGAGGGGATGCGGCCACCGGGGAGCTGTTTTTT; CDR3aa: CASRGDAATGELFF
d_gene: TRBD1; abundance: .; v_gene: TRBV6-1; j_gene: TRBJ1-1; CDR3nt: TGTGCCAGCAGATCACAGGGGGCGGCTGAAGCTTTCTTT; CDR3aa: CASRSQGAAEAFF
d_gene: TRBD2; abundance: .; v_gene: TRBV7-9; j_gene: TRBJ2-7; CDR3nt: TGTGCCAGCAGCTCCCGTTTCATAGCGGGAGGGCCGGGCGAGCAGTACTTC; CDR3aa: CASSSRFIAGGPGEQYF
d_gene: TRBD1; abundance: .; v_gene: TRBV28; j_gene: TRBJ2-7; CDR3nt: TGTGCCAGCAGGCCCACAGGGGCTCTCTACGCGGACGAGCAGTACTTC; CDR3aa: CASRPTGALYADEQYF
d_gene: .; abundance: .; v_gene: TRBV25-1; j_gene: TRBJ2-3; CDR3nt: TGTGCCAGCAGTGAATCCTGGACAGACACAGATACGCAGTATTTT; CDR3aa: CASSESWTDTDTQYF
d_gene: .; abundance: .; v_gene: TRBV9; j_gene: TRBJ1-1; CDR3nt: TGTGCCAGCAGCGTCGGCGGGAGTTTAGGAACTGAAGCTTTCTTT; CDR3aa: CASSVGGSLGTEAFF
d_gene: .; abundance: .; v_gene: TRBV5-4; j_gene: TRBJ1-1; CDR3nt: TGTGCCAGCAGCTTGAGTGGTCAGAAGAACACTGAAGCTTTCTTT; CDR3aa: CASSLSGQKNTEAFF
d_gene: TRBD2; abundance: .; v_gene: TRBV7-9; j_gene: TRBJ2-3; CDR3nt: TGTGCCAGCAGCCTTTGGACTAGCGGGAGCGTAGATACGCAGTATTTT; CDR3aa: CASSLWTSGSVDTQYF
d_gene: .; abundance: .; v_gene: TRBV2; j_gene: TRBJ1-3; CDR3nt: TGTGCCAGCAGTGACGCTAACTCTGGAAACACCATATATTTT; CDR3aa: CASSDANSGNTIYF
d_gene: TRBD1; abundance: .; v_gene: TRBV30; j_gene: TRBJ1-6; CDR3nt: TGTGCCCGGCACAGGGGCAAATATTCACCCCTCCACTTT; CDR3aa: CARHRGKYSPLHF
d_gene: .; abundance: .; v_gene: TRBV7-9; j_gene: TRBJ2-1; CDR3nt: TGTGCCAGCAGCATAAGTGTCCTACTCAATGAGCAGTTCTTC; CDR3aa: CASSISVLLNEQFF
d_gene: .; abundance: .; v_gene: TRBV28; j_gene: TRBJ2-7; CDR3nt: TGTGCCAGCAGCATTACTACCTCCTACGAGCAGTACTTC; CDR3aa: CASSITTSYEQYF
d_gene: .; abundance: .; v_gene: TRBV25-1; j_gene: TRBJ1-1; CDR3nt: TGTGCCAGCAGTGATAACAGGGCGATCACTGAAGCTTTCTTT; CDR3aa: CASSDNRAITEAFF
d_gene: .; abundance: .; v_gene: TRBV6-5; j_gene: TRBJ1-2; CDR3nt: TGTGCCAGCAACCACGGGGGGGCAAACTATGGCTACACCTTC; CDR3aa: CASNHGGANYGYTF
d_gene: .; abundance: few; v_gene: TRBV11-2; j_gene: TRBJ2-7; CDR3nt: TGTGCCAGCAGCTGGACTCCTGGGCCCACCTACGAGCAGTACTTC; CDR3aa: CASSWTPGPTYEQYF
d_gene: TRBD2; abundance: .; v_gene: TRBV11-2; j_gene: TRBJ2-1; CDR3nt: TGTGCCAGCAGCTTAGATGTGGTTCGGGAGGGCGTCCCCTACAATGAGCAGTTCTTC; CDR3aa: CASSLDVVREGVPYNEQFF
d_gene: TRBD1; abundance: .; v_gene: TRBV19; j_gene: TRBJ2-5; CDR3nt: TGTGCCAGTAAACGAAGGGGACAGGGCGGAGAGACCCAGTACTTC; CDR3aa: CASKRRGQGGETQYF
d_gene: TRBD1; abundance: .; v_gene: TRBV11-2; j_gene: TRBJ1-2; CDR3nt: TGTGCCAGCAGCTTCTCAACTTCCGGGACAGGGGGCAACTATGGCTACACCTTC; CDR3aa: CASSFSTSGTGGNYGYTF
d_gene: TRBD1; abundance: .; v_gene: TRBV5-1; j_gene: TRBJ1-1; CDR3nt: TGCGCCAGCAGCACCCGGGACAGCAGTACTGAAGCTTTCTTT; CDR3aa: CASSTRDSSTEAFF
d_gene: TRBD2; abundance: .; v_gene: TRBV25-1; j_gene: TRBJ2-1; CDR3nt: TGTGCCAGCAGTGAGGCCCCGGGCGAGCGGGGGAAGCAGTTCTTC; CDR3aa: CASSEAPGERGKQFF
d_gene: .; abundance: once; v_gene: TRBV7-6; j_gene: TRBJ2-5; CDR3nt: TGTGCCAGCAGCCTGTACCAAGAGACCCAGTACTTC; CDR3aa: CASSLYQETQYF
d_gene: TRBD1; abundance: .; v_gene: TRBV5-3; j_gene: TRBJ2-2; CDR3nt: TGTGCCAGAAGCTTGTGCAGGGGGCCGTGGCCCGGGGAGCTGTTTTTT; CDR3aa: CARSLCRGPWPGELFF
d_gene: .; abundance: .; v_gene: TRBV29-1; j_gene: TRBJ2-3; CDR3nt: TGCAGCGTTAGCCGTAGCGGAGGGACCTCAACGCAGTATTTT; CDR3aa: CSVSRSGGTSTQYF
d_gene: .; abundance: .; v_gene: TRBV15; j_gene: TRBJ2-5; CDR3nt: TGTGCCACCAGCAGTGAGAAGACCCAGTACTTC; CDR3aa: CATSSEKTQYF
d_gene: .; abundance: .; v_gene: TRBV7-2; j_gene: TRBJ1-1; CDR3nt: TGTGCCAGCAGCTTAGGGGGGGTACTTAACACTGAAGCTTTCTTT; CDR3aa: CASSLGGVLNTEAFF
d_gene: TRBD1; abundance: .; v_gene: TRBV18; j_gene: TRBJ2-1; CDR3nt: TGTGCCAGCTCACCCTCGGGACAGCCCTACAATGAGCAGTTCTTC; CDR3aa: CASSPSGQPYNEQFF
d_gene: .; abundance: .; v_gene: TRBV4-1; j_gene: TRBJ1-2; CDR3nt: TGCGCCAGCAGCCAAGATCAGGGCAGGTCCTATTCCTATGGCTACACCTTC; CDR3aa: CASSQDQGRSYSYGYTF
d_gene: .; abundance: .; v_gene: TRBV28; j_gene: TRBJ1-3; CDR3nt: TGTGCCAGCCACTCGAGAGTGGCTGGAAACACCATATATTTT; CDR3aa: CASHSRVAGNTIYF
d_gene: .; abundance: .; v_gene: TRBV7-8; j_gene: TRBJ2-1; CDR3nt: TGTGCCAGCAGCTTATCAGGCAAGGGGGCGGGGAATGAGCAGTTCTTC; CDR3aa: CASSLSGKGAGNEQFF
d_gene: .; abundance: .; v_gene: TRBV7-9; j_gene: TRBJ2-2; CDR3nt: TGTGCCAGCAGCCCCCAAATCACCGGGGAGCTGTTTTTT; CDR3aa: CASSPQITGELFF